The clone carrying this TCR beta chain was recorded at least ten times. One entry per CDR3 protein, called by TCRdb with MiXCR from the 5' RACE reads. The repertoire holds around 87,000 distinct CDR3 sequences, with approximately 12% as singletons. The data are from a study of spatial heterogeneity in lung cancer. Time point of the sample: sample taken at primary tumor resection. The clonotype originates from a male donor with early-stage non-small cell lung cancer. The sequencing used PBMCs, collected at surgery.

The CDR3 loop reads CASRHGTPNTEAFF. CDR3 bases: TGTGCCAGCAGACATGGGACACCAAACACTGAAGCTTTCTTT. The J gene is TRBJ1-1, the V gene TRBV6-2 or TRBV6-3, with D maybe TRBD1 (6 bases). This CDR3 has 14 residues. The germline gives CDR1 MNHEY, CDR2 SVGEGT. Trimming removed 6 bases from V and 2 bases from J, with 13 bases in between.